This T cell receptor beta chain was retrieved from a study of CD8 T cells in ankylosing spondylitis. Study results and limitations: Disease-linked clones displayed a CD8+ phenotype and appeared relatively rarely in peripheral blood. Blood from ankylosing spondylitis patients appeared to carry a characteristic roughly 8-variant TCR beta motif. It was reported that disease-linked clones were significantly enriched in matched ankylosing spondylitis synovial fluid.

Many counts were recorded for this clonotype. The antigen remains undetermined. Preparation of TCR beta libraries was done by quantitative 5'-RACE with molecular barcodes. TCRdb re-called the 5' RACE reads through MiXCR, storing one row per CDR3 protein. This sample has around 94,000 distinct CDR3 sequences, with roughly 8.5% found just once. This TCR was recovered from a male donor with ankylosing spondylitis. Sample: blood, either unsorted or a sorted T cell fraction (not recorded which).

The CDR3 region has the DNA TGTGCCAGCAGCTTCTCCCGGACAGGGAGAAGCTATGGCTACACCTTC. Translating it yields CASSFSRTGRSYGYTF. This chain connects TRBV7-2 to TRBJ1-2; 8 bases agree with TRBD1. The length of the CDR3 is 16 residues. V lost 3 bases and J lost 4; bases outside the gene matches: 10. Germline CDR1 SGHTA, CDR2 FQGNSA.